This T cell receptor beta chain was retrieved from a study of cytomegalovirus exposure and HLA in healthy donors. Germline CDR1 is MNHEY and CDR2 is SMNVEV (reference sequence). Trimming removed 0 bases at V and 3 bases at J, with 18 bases between. The CDR3 covers 17 residues. A multiplex PCR was run with 60 Vbeta primers and 13 Jbeta primers. Produced via immunoSEQ multiplex PCR; TCRdb's table is partial and in-frame only. The sample includes about 130,000 clones. Sequenced input: PBMCs. The rearrangement joins TRBV27 to TRBJ2-7; D not resolved. The clonotype originates from a woman between 40 and 50 years old in good health and CMV-seropositive. CDR3 nucleotide sequence: TGTGCCAGCAGTTTATCTAATAGGTCGCGGCGGTACTACGAGCAGTACTTC. Amino acids: CASSLSNRSRRYYEQYF.